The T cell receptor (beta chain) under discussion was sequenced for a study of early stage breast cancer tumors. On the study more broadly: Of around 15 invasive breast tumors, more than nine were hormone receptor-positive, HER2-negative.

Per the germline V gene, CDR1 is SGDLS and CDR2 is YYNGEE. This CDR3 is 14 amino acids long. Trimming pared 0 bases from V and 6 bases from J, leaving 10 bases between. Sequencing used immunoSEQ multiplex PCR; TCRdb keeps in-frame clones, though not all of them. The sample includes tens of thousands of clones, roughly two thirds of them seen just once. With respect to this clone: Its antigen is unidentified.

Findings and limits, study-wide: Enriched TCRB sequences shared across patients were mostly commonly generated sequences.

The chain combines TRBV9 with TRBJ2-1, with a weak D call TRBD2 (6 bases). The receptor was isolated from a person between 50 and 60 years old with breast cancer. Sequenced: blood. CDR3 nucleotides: TGTGCCAGCAGCGTAGCGGTCGGGAGCAATGAGCAGTTCTTC. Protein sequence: CASSVAVGSNEQFF.